Listed below are T cell receptor beta chains from one sample, sequenced in a study of cytomegalovirus exposure and HLA in healthy donors. Method: immunoSEQ multiplex PCR; TCRdb's copy keeps in-frame clones and lacks some. The sample shows approximately 110,000 clones, more than 65% of them seen only once. The sequenced sample was PBMCs. These receptors were taken from a human donor in good health. Both conserved end residues are part of each CDR3. A D gene is named only where the DNA matches it firmly. Clone size is not always given. Where it is, it says once, few, many or a class for expanded clones.

d_call j_call v_call clone_size cdr3_nt cdr3_aa
TRBD1 TRBJ1-2 TRBV19 few TGTGCCAGTGGACAGGGAACGAACGATAACTATGGCTACACCTTC CASGQGTNDNYGYTF
. TRBJ2-1 TRBV18 . TGTGCCAGCTCACCCCAGGGCTACAATGAGCAGTTCTTC CASSPQGYNEQFF
TRBD1 TRBJ2-7 TRBV28 . TGTGCCAGCAGTTTGGGGGACAGGGTAGACGAGCAGTACTTC CASSLGDRVDEQYF
TRBD1 TRBJ1-1 TRBV5-6 few TGTGCCAGCAGCTACGGACAGGGAAACACTGAAGCTTTCTTT CASSYGQGNTEAFF
. TRBJ2-1 TRBV2 . TGTGCCAGCAGTGCCTCAGGGAATGAGCAGTTCTTC CASSASGNEQFF
. TRBJ1-1 TRBV5-1 once TGCGCCAGCAGCTTGGATGGCAGGGGAAACACTGAAGCTTTCTTT CASSLDGRGNTEAFF
. TRBJ2-3 TRBV11-3 . TGTGCCAGCAGCTCAGACAGGGAGGCGCAGTATTTT CASSSDREAQYF
TRBD1 TRBJ1-2 TRBV18 . TGTGCCAGCTCACCACCGGGACAGCTCTCTAACTATGGCTACACCTTC CASSPPGQLSNYGYTF
. TRBJ2-7 TRBV11-3 . TGTGCCAGCAGCTTAGGAGCGGTCGCTACCTACGAGCAGTACTTC CASSLGAVATYEQYF
TRBD1 TRBJ2-1 TRBV2 . TGTGCCAGCAGTAATCCGGGACAGGGGGTAATGCAGTTCTTC CASSNPGQGVMQFF
TRBD1 TRBJ1-1 TRBV19 . TGTGCCAGTAGTAAGGCAGGGGGAAACATCAACACTGAAGCTTTCTTT CASSKAGGNINTEAFF
. TRBJ1-1 TRBV9 . TGTGCCAGCAGCCCGATCCCGACAGGTTACTATGTGAACACTGAAGCTTTCTTT CASSPIPTGYYVNTEAFF
TRBD1 TRBJ1-3 TRBV11-2 . TGTGCCAGCAGCTTGTCTACAGGGGCTGGAAGCACCATATATTTT CASSLSTGAGSTIYF
. TRBJ2-1 TRBV7-7 few TGTGCTAGCAGCCTTGGGACTCGGGGTGAGCAGTTCTTC CASSLGTRGEQFF
. TRBJ1-1 TRBV12-5 . TGTGCTAGTGGTTTGGTACAACGCGCTTTCTTT CASGLVQRAFF
TRBD1 TRBJ1-5 TRBV5-1 . TGCGCCAGCAGCTTAGACAGGGGCCAGCCCCAGCATTTT CASSLDRGQPQHF
TRBD2 TRBJ2-3 TRBV7-2 . TGTGCCAGCAGCTTGAGAGCGGGAGACACAGATACGCAGTATTTT CASSLRAGDTDTQYF
. TRBJ2-7 TRBV9 . TGTGCCAGCAGCCCTCGTGCGTGGATCCAGGGTCCTAACGAGCAGTACTTC CASSPRAWIQGPNEQYF
. TRBJ1-2 TRBV6-5 . TGTGCCAGCAGTGAGACGGGACTCAACTATGGCTACACCTTC CASSETGLNYGYTF
TRBD1 TRBJ1-1 TRBV4-1 . TGCGCCAGCAGCCAAGGACAGGGGACTGAAGCTTTCTTT CASSQGQGTEAFF
. TRBJ1-1 TRBV4-1 . TGCGCCAGCAGCCAGGGGGAGGGAGCCACTGAAGCTTTCTTT CASSQGEGATEAFF
. TRBJ2-7 TRBV7-9 . TGTGCCAGCAGCCCCAGGTTTCCTCTCTCCTACGAGCAGTACTTC CASSPRFPLSYEQYF
TRBD1 TRBJ1-4 TRBV10-2 once TGCGCCAGCAGCCGGGACAGGTCTAATGAAAAACTGTTTTTT CASSRDRSNEKLFF
TRBD2 TRBJ2-7 TRBV7-6 . TGTGCCAGCAGCCTAGGGACTAGAACGGCCGAGCAGTACTTC CASSLGTRTAEQYF
TRBD2 TRBJ2-1 TRBV9 . TGTGCCAGCAGCGCCGGACTAGGACACAATGAGCAGTTCTTC CASSAGLGHNEQFF
. TRBJ1-3 TRBV14 . TGTGCCAGCAGCCAAGTTGGTAGAGTTGGAAACACCATATATTTT CASSQVGRVGNTIYF
TRBD1 TRBJ2-5 TRBV5-4 . TGTGCCAGCAGCTCCCCTGGACAGGGGGTAGAGACCCAGTACTTC CASSSPGQGVETQYF
TRBD2 TRBJ2-2 TRBV19 . TGTGCCAGTAGTATAGGCCTCGGGACTAGTAACACCGGGGAGCTGTTTTTT CASSIGLGTSNTGELFF
TRBD2 TRBJ2-7 TRBV2 . TGTGCCAGCAGGGAGGGACTGGCGGGAGCCTACGAGCAGTACTTC CASREGLAGAYEQYF
TRBD1 TRBJ2-3 TRBV2 . TGTGCCAGCAGTGTTCCTGGACAGGGGCCAGATACGCAGTATTTT CASSVPGQGPDTQYF
TRBD1 TRBJ1-2 TRBV19 once TGTGCCAGTAGTAGGGGACAGGTGTTTTATGGCTACACCTTC CASSRGQVFYGYTF
TRBD1 TRBJ2-3 TRBV6-1 few TGTGCCAGCAGCCTGGGACAGGGAGCGGCAGATACGCAGTATTTT CASSLGQGAADTQYF
. TRBJ2-7 TRBV5-1 . TGCGCCAGCAGCACCCAGGGGGAGCAGTACTTC CASSTQGEQYF
. TRBJ2-1 TRBV14 . TGTGCCAGCAGCCGGGACTGGGGGTCTGAGCAGTTCTTC CASSRDWGSEQFF
. TRBJ2-3 TRBV6-1 . TGTGCCAGCACATCACAGGCGAGCACAGATACGCAGTATTTT CASTSQASTDTQYF
. TRBJ2-7 TRBV7-9 . TGTGCCAGCAGCGAGTCTTCCCTATTCTCCTACGAGCAGTACTTC CASSESSLFSYEQYF
TRBD1 TRBJ1-2 TRBV7-9 . TGTGCCAGCAGCTTAGATGGGACAGGGTTTTCCTATGGCTACACCTTC CASSLDGTGFSYGYTF
. TRBJ2-7 TRBV4-1 . TGCGCCAGCAGCCTAGGGGTAGACGAGCAGTACTTC CASSLGVDEQYF
. TRBJ2-1 TRBV9 . TGTGCCAGCCACTCGGGACTCCCGCCGAATGAGCAGTTCTTC CASHSGLPPNEQFF
TRBD1 TRBJ1-5 TRBV15 . TGTGCCACCAGCAGAGCGACAGGGGGTGGCAATCAGCCCCAGCATTTT CATSRATGGGNQPQHF
TRBD1 TRBJ1-2 TRBV27 . TGTGCCAGCAGTTTATCGGGTAATGACAGGGGAGATGGCTACACCTTC CASSLSGNDRGDGYTF
TRBD1 TRBJ2-2 TRBV29-1 . TGCAGCGTTTTCCGGGACAGGGGTGGGGGCGGGGAGCTGTTTTTT CSVFRDRGGGGELFF
. TRBJ1-5 TRBV27 . TGTGCCAGCAGTTTATCCAGAAATAGCAATCAGCCCCAGCATTTT CASSLSRNSNQPQHF
. TRBJ1-1 TRBV19 . TGTGCCAGTAGTATAGTAGGAGAGACCACTGAAGCTTTCTTT CASSIVGETTEAFF
. TRBJ2-7 TRBV11-2 few TGTGCCAGCAGCCCAAACAGGTTCCTAGACGAGCAGTACTTC CASSPNRFLDEQYF
TRBD2 TRBJ2-7 TRBV29-1 . TGCAGCGTTGTGGTAGCGGGAGGTCACGAGCAGTACTTC CSVVVAGGHEQYF
. TRBJ2-6 TRBV5-1 . TGCGCCAGCAGCTTGGGCAGGTTGAGCTCTGGGGCCAACGGCCTGACTTTC CASSLGRLSSGANGLTF
TRBD1 TRBJ2-7 TRBV6-6 . TGTGCCAGTGATTCCGGGACAGGGGTTAAAGAGCAGTACTTC CASDSGTGVKEQYF
TRBD2 TRBJ2-1 TRBV28 . TGTGCCAGCAGTTTAGCGACTAGCGGATACAATGAGCAGTTCTTC CASSLATSGYNEQFF
. TRBJ2-7 TRBV21-1 . TGTGCCAGCAGCAACGACAGGGACCACGAGCAGTACTTC CASSNDRDHEQYF